This TCR beta chain is drawn from a study of T cells after somatic rescue of genetic block. Germline CDR1 reads SEHNR; CDR2 reads FQNEAQ (reference sequence). The CDR3 consists of 19 residues. Trimming cost V 3 bases and J 3 bases; bases outside gene matches: 16. Assay used: immunoSEQ multiplex PCR; TCRdb lists only in-frame clones, some missing. The repertoire holds about 110,000 clones, with 85% to 95% as singletons. Sequenced sample: peripheral blood mononuclear cells (PBMCs). The clonotype originates from a woman aged 18 to 35. This chain connects TRBV7-9 to TRBJ1-1; the match to TRBD1 covers 10 bases. DNA for the CDR3: TGTGCCAGCAGCTTCCTTTCTCATGACAGGGGGCGCGGCTACACTGAAGCTTTCTTT. Protein product: CASSFLSHDRGRGYTEAFF. Filled out from reference TRBV7-9 and TRBJ1-1, the complete variable domain reads DTGVSQNPRHKITKRGQNVTFRCDPISEHNRLYWYRQTLGQGPEFLTYFQNEAQLEKSRLLSDRFSAERPKGSFSTLEIQRTEQGDSAMYLCASSFLSHDRGRGYTEAFFGQGTRLTVV.